One and the same sample provided the 32 T cell receptor beta chains below, sequenced in a study of cytomegalovirus exposure and HLA in healthy donors. 13 Jbeta primers and 60 Vbeta primers were used for the PCR. The protocol was immunoSEQ multiplex PCR, while the TCRdb copy is restricted to in-frame clones and leaves out a portion. The sample data list 150,000 to 200,000 clones. The sample was PBMCs. The source of these receptors is a boy under 18 in good health and CMV-seronegative.

The gene calls are TRBV7-3 and TRBJ2-3; 7 positions agree with TRBD1. Unmatched junction bases numbered 5, after V lost 5 bases and J lost 9 bases. Germline V gene sequence: CDR1 SGHTA, CDR2 FQGTGA. There are 12 residues in the CDR3. In nucleotides, the CDR3 is TGTGCCAGCAGCCGAACAGGGGAGACGCAGTATTTT. Protein: CASSRTGETQYF.

The V gene is TRBV19, the J gene TRBJ2-5; 8 bases align to TRBD1. V was pared by 8 bases and J by 4 bases, with 12 bases of the junction left unmatched. The CDR3 runs to 15 residues. Germline CDR1 LNHDA, CDR2 SQIVND (reference sequence). In DNA form, the CDR3 reads TGTGCCAGTTCATTAGCCAGGGGGCGAGGAGAGACCCAGTACTTC. Its protein product is CASSLARGRGETQYF.

The chain joins TRBV4-1 to TRBJ2-1; 14 bases map to TRBD2. This CDR3 is built from 17 residues. CDR1 MGHRA and CDR2 YSYEKL come from the germline V gene. V dropped 2 bases and J dropped 7; count of bases not matched to a gene: 7. The chain's CDR3 is CASSQPTSGGARNEQFF. CDR3 nucleotides: TGCGCCAGCAGCCAACCGACTAGCGGGGGGGCCCGTAATGAGCAGTTCTTC.

V usage is TRBV5-1 and J usage is TRBJ1-1; no clear D gene. Germline-derived CDR1 and CDR2 are SGHRS and YFSETQ. This CDR3 contains 15 residues. The V gene lost 4 bases and the J gene lost 3 bases, with 16 bases spanning the gap. The CDR3 region is CASSPRSSYDTEAFF. CDR3 nucleotide sequence: TGCGCCAGCAGCCCCCGGTCGTCGTACGACACTGAAGCTTTCTTT.

The V gene is TRBV5-8, the J gene TRBJ1-5; 8 nucleotides line up with TRBD1. V gave up 2 bases and J gave up 2 bases; unmatched junction bases: 6. Germline CDR1 and CDR2: SGHTS and YDEGEE. CDR3 length: 16 amino acids. The CDR3 DNA reads as TGTGCCAGCAGCTTCCGGACAGGGTCTGGCAATCAGCCCCAGCATTTT. Encoded protein: CASSFRTGSGNQPQHF. Together with reference TRBV5-8 and TRBJ1-5, the CDR3 gives the full variable domain: EAGVTQSPTHLIKTRGQQATLRCSPISGHTSVYWYQQALGLGLQFLLWYDEGEERNRGNFPPRFSGRQFPNYSSELNVNALELEDSALYLCASSFRTGSGNQPQHFGDGTRLSIL.

J is TRBJ2-7 and V is TRBV5-1; 7 bases are a match to TRBD2. Germline V gives CDR1 SGHRS, CDR2 YFSETQ. CDR3 size: 13 residues. The V and J ends lost 0 bases and 6 bases, in that order; junction bases with no gene match: 3. CDR3 DNA sequence: TGCGCCAGCAGCTTGGTTAGGGAGGGCGAGCAGTACTTC. Translation: CASSLVREGEQYF.

V is TRBV7-2 and J is TRBJ1-5; possibly TRBD1 for D (6 bases). V was shortened by 4 bases and J by 5 bases, with 18 bases between the two germline ends. The CDR3 sequence is 16 residues long. CDR1 SGHTA and CDR2 FQGNSA come from the germline V gene. This CDR3 is CASSSPTGGLYQPQHF. The CDR3 DNA reads as TGTGCCAGCAGCTCGCCGACAGGTGGATTGTATCAGCCCCAGCATTTT. Filled out from reference TRBV7-2 and TRBJ1-5, the complete variable domain reads GAGVSQSPSNKVTEKGKDVELRCDPISGHTALYWYRQSLGQGLEFLIYFQGNSAPDKSGLPSDRFSAERTGGSVSTLTIQRTQQEDSAVYLCASSSPTGGLYQPQHFGDGTRLSIL.

V and J are TRBV11-2 and TRBJ1-3; 7 bases fit TRBD1. The CDR3 totals 14 residues. Germline CDR1 reads SGHAT; CDR2 reads FQNNGV. Trimming took 5 bases from V and 2 from J; bases not matched to a gene: 3. CDR3 sequence (DNA): TGTGCCAGCAGCCCCCAGGGGGCTGGAAACACCATATATTTT. Its protein is CASSPQGAGNTIYF. The full variable domain, rest sourced from reference TRBV11-2 and TRBJ1-3, is EAGVAQSPRYKIIEKRQSVAFWCNPISGHATLYWYQQILGQGPKLLIQFQNNGVVDDSQLPKDRFSAERLKGVDSTLKIQPAKLEDSAVYLCASSPQGAGNTIYFGEGSWLTVV.

The chain is built from TRBV27 and TRBJ2-7, with D uncertain. Trimming shortened V by 3 bases and J by 1 base, and 7 bases separated the two germline ends. The CDR3 extends over 13 amino acids. Per germline, CDR1 MNHEY and CDR2 SMNVEV (reference sequence). The CDR3 DNA reads as TGTGCCAGCAGTTTCGCGGAATCCTACGAGCAGTACTTC. Residues: CASSFAESYEQYF.

The rearrangement uses TRBV29-1 and TRBJ2-2; D gene unclear. V was trimmed by 8 bases and J by 1 base, leaving 8 bases between them. Looked up from germline, CDR1 is SQVTM and CDR2 is ANQGSEA. The CDR3 is 12 residues long. The CDR3 coding sequence is TGCAGCACAGAGAAGAACACCGGGGAGCTGTTTTTT. Its protein is CSTEKNTGELFF.

The chain carries TRBV5-1 and TRBJ2-5; the match to TRBD2 covers 7 bases. Trimming removed 1 base from V and 1 base from J; junction bases left unmatched: 4. The CDR3 has 15 residues. Germline CDR1 and CDR2: SGHRS and YFSETQ. CDR3 DNA: TGCGCCAGCAGCTTGACGGGGGGTCCCCAAGAGACCCAGTACTTC. It codes for CASSLTGGPQETQYF.

The V gene is TRBV29-1, the J gene TRBJ2-3; TRBD2 agrees at 7 bases. The CDR3 loop spans 15 amino acids. Unmatched junction bases numbered 6, after V lost 1 base and J lost 2 bases. CDR1 SQVTM and CDR2 ANQGSEA come from the germline V gene. The CDR3 DNA reads as TGCAGCGTTGAAGGCTGGGGGGGACCCACAGATACGCAGTATTTT. Its translation is CSVEGWGGPTDTQYF.

The chain uses TRBV19 and TRBJ2-7; D might be TRBD2 (7 bases). The germline V gene encodes CDR1 LNHDA and CDR2 SQIVND (reference sequence). The CDR3 has 13 amino acids. V was cut by 3 bases and J by 4 bases, with 10 bases left in between. CDR3 in DNA: TGTGCCAGTAGTATGAGGGGGGGTTACGAGCAGTACTTC. It encodes CASSMRGGYEQYF.

The V gene is TRBV5-1, the J gene TRBJ1-4; D gene ambiguous. The ends were cut back, 0 bases at V and 4 bases at J, with 13 bases in the middle. Germline CDR1 reads SGHRS; CDR2 reads YFSETQ. The CDR3 consists of 16 residues. The CDR3: CASSLDRALNNEKLFF. As DNA, the CDR3 is TGCGCCAGCAGCTTGGACCGCGCGTTGAATAATGAAAAACTGTTTTTT.

The J gene is TRBJ1-2, the V gene TRBV5-6; the match to TRBD1 covers 7 bases. The length of the CDR3 is 15 residues. Germline V lookup: CDR1 SGHDT, CDR2 YYEEEE. The V segment lost 2 bases and the J segment 4 bases; nucleotides outside the gene matches: 8. CDR3 sequence reads: CASSFTRQGRYGYTF. DNA of the CDR3: TGTGCCAGCAGCTTTACGCGACAGGGCCGCTATGGCTACACCTTC. Full variable domain (rest looked up from reference TRBV5-6 and TRBJ1-2): DAGVTQSPTHLIKTRGQQVTLRCSPKSGHDTVSWYQQALGQGPQFIFQYYEEEERQRGNFPDRFSGHQFPNYSSELNVNALLLGDSALYLCASSFTRQGRYGYTFGSGTRLTVV.

This rearrangement joins TRBV7-2 to TRBJ2-3, with 10 bases aligning to TRBD2. Germline CDR1 is SGHTA and CDR2 is FQGNSA. The CDR3 has 15 amino acids. The trim removed 3 bases at V and 11 bases at J, leaving 11 bases unmatched. The CDR3 spells CASSFSGGLGEVQYF. The CDR3 nucleotides read TGTGCCAGCAGCTTTAGCGGGGGGCTCGGGGAAGTGCAGTATTTT.

The chain joins TRBV7-6 to TRBJ1-2; TRBD1 aligns across 8 bases. The ends lost 3 bases at V and 0 bases at J; junction bases unmatched: 9. Germline V gene data show CDR1 as SGHVS and CDR2 as FNYEAQ. This CDR3 is 17 amino acids long. The CDR3 sequence is CASSLRTGRGSNYGYTF. The CDR3 DNA is TGTGCCAGCAGCTTGAGGACAGGGAGAGGATCTAACTATGGCTACACCTTC. Together with reference TRBV7-6 and TRBJ1-2, the CDR3 gives the full variable domain: GAGVSQSPRYKVTKRGQDVALRCDPISGHVSLYWYRQALGQGPEFLTYFNYEAQQDKSGLPNDRFSAERPEGSISTLTIQRTEQRDSAMYRCASSLRTGRGSNYGYTFGSGTRLTVV.

This chain uses TRBV6-6 with TRBJ1-1; weak D call: TRBD1 (5 bases). Germline CDR1 and CDR2: MNHNY and SVGAGI (reference sequence). Trimming stripped 0 bases from V and 0 bases from J, with 8 bases between. The CDR3 is 15 amino acids. CDR3 bases: TGTGCCAGCAGTTACTCGGAACAGGTGAACACTGAAGCTTTCTTT. Protein sequence: CASSYSEQVNTEAFF.

A word on this clone: The same CDR3 can be traced to other DNA sequences in this sample. V usage is TRBV9 and J usage is TRBJ1-6; 7 bases agree with TRBD1. J lost 6 bases, V lost 0 bases, and 3 bases had no gene match. Per germline, CDR1 SGDLS and CDR2 YYNGEE. CDR3 size: 15 residues. Written as DNA, the CDR3 is TGTGCCAGCAGCGTAGAGGGGGCAGGTAATTCACCCCTCCACTTT. Protein product: CASSVEGAGNSPLHF. Looking up the rest from reference TRBV9 and TRBJ1-6 gives the full variable domain: DSGVTQTPKHLITATGQRVTLRCSPRSGDLSVYWYQQSLDQGLQFLIQYYNGEERAKGNILERFSAQQFPDLHSELNLSSLELGDSALYFCASSVEGAGNSPLHFGNGTRLTVT.

In DNA, the CDR3 is TGTGCCAGTGGACCGGGGGGCTACGAGCAGTACTTC. As protein: CASGPGGYEQYF. The chain combines TRBV2 with TRBJ2-7; 7 bases fit TRBD2. This CDR3 has 12 residues. CDR1 SNHLY and CDR2 FYNNEI come from the germline V gene. The junction had 5 bases not matched to a gene; V was cut back by 9 bases and J by 3 bases.

This chain links TRBV27 with TRBJ2-5; D call uncertain. This CDR3 has 13 amino acids. V was trimmed by 9 bases and J by 4 bases, leaving 15 bases between them. From germline, CDR1 is MNHEY and CDR2 SMNVEV (reference sequence). The CDR3 here is CASSRSGSETQYF. CDR3 bases: TGTGCCAGTTCCCGATCCGGGTCAGAGACCCAGTACTTC.

The chain recombines TRBV4-3 with TRBJ1-3; D unclear. Germline V CDR1 and CDR2: LGHNA, YSLEER. Trimming cost V 1 base and J 2 bases, with 6 bases left between them. CDR3 size: 14 residues. The CDR3 reads CASSQGGTGNTIYF. CDR3 coding DNA: TGCGCCAGCAGCCAAGGCGGAACTGGAAACACCATATATTTT.

The rearrangement joins TRBV5-1 to TRBJ2-5, with 10 bases aligning to TRBD2. The CDR3 is 15 residues long. V shed 6 bases and J 5 bases; nucleotides not matched to a gene: 10. Per the germline V gene, CDR1 is SGHRS and CDR2 is YFSETQ. DNA for the CDR3: TGCGCCAGCACCCGGGGAGCGGGGGGGCCCGAGACCCAGTACTTC. Translating it yields CASTRGAGGPETQYF.

This chain connects TRBV30 to TRBJ1-6, with TRBD1 identical over 8 bases. Per germline, CDR1 GTSNPN and CDR2 SVGIG (reference sequence). There are 11 residues in the CDR3. As DNA, the CDR3 is TGTGGGACAGGGACCAATTCACCCCTCCACTTT. It yields the protein CGTGTNSPLHF.

The V and J genes are TRBV18 and TRBJ2-1, with a tentative D call TRBD1 (6 bases). This CDR3 is built from 13 residues. V was pared by 6 bases and J by 6 bases, with 12 bases between. From germline, CDR1 is KGHSH and CDR2 LQKENI. Here the CDR3 reads CASSYGTLNEQFF. DNA for the CDR3: TGTGCCAGCTCTTACGGGACACTCAATGAGCAGTTCTTC. Using reference TRBV18 and TRBJ2-1 for the parts outside the CDR3, the full variable domain is NAGVMQNPRHLVRRRGQEARLRCSPMKGHSHVYWYRQLPEEGLKFMVYLQKENIIDESGMPKERFSAEFPKEGPSILRIQQVVRGDSAAYFCASSYGTLNEQFFGPGTRLTVL.

The chain couples TRBV7-2 to TRBJ2-3, with D possibly TRBD1 on 5 matching bases. V lost 8 bases to trimming and J lost 5 bases, with 23 bases between them. The V gene's germline CDR1 is SGHTA and CDR2 FQGNSA. CDR3 size: 16 residues. This chain's CDR3 is CASLFRPAPQGDTQYF. The CDR3 region has the DNA TGTGCCAGCCTCTTTCGCCCCGCACCCCAGGGAGATACGCAGTATTTT.

The chain carries TRBV4-1 and TRBJ2-5; TRBD2 is a possible D gene (6 bases). CDR1 is MGHRA and CDR2 is YSYEKL in the germline V gene. This CDR3 contains 14 residues. The ends were cut back, 2 bases at V and 2 bases at J, with 9 bases in the middle. CDR3 coding DNA: TGCGCCAGCAGCCAAACGGGACTGCAAGAGACCCAGTACTTC. Translated, it gives CASSQTGLQETQYF.

The CDR3: CSAGSSYEQYF. The CDR3 nucleotides read TGCAGTGCTGGTAGCTCCTACGAGCAGTACTTC. The chain uses TRBV20-1 and TRBJ2-5; D unresolved. Gene TRBJ2-7 matches the end of the DNA better, so the J call may be wrong. Germline values: CDR1 DFQATT, CDR2 SNEGSKA (reference sequence). This CDR3 comprises 11 residues.

The V call is TRBV13, the J call TRBJ2-1, with 8 bases that match TRBD2. The V segment lost 7 bases and the J segment 6 bases; nucleotides outside the gene matches: 8. The length of the CDR3 is 14 residues. Germline values: CDR1 PRHDT, CDR2 FYEKMQ (reference sequence). The CDR3 region is CASNGRGGVNEQFF. The CDR3 nucleotides read TGTGCCAGCAACGGACGGGGGGGTGTCAATGAGCAGTTCTTC.

J is TRBJ1-4 and V is TRBV9, with 9 bases matching TRBD1. The CDR3 runs 14 residues. From germline, CDR1 is SGDLS and CDR2 YYNGEE. V was clipped by 3 bases and J by 8 bases; unmatched bases: 5. The CDR3 nucleotides read TGTGCCAGCAGCGCGCGGGACAGGGCCGAAAAACTGTTTTTT. Protein: CASSARDRAEKLFF.

V gene TRBV27 combines with J gene TRBJ2-7, with 11 nucleotides matching TRBD1. The CDR3 extends over 15 amino acids. Unmatched junction bases numbered 7, after V lost 5 bases and J lost 4 bases. Per germline, CDR1 MNHEY and CDR2 SMNVEV (reference sequence). CDR3 loop: CASSPRTGGTYEQYF. The CDR3 coding sequence is TGTGCCAGCAGTCCGAGGACAGGGGGCACGTACGAGCAGTACTTC.

V is TRBV9 and J is TRBJ2-7; unclear D gene. The V gene's germline CDR1 is SGDLS and CDR2 YYNGEE. Trimming left V 4 bases short and J 0 bases short, with 5 bases between. The CDR3 covers 12 residues. The CDR3 is CASSRSSYEQYF. The CDR3 DNA follows: TGTGCCAGCAGCAGGAGCTCCTACGAGCAGTACTTC.